This note documents a single TCR beta chain sequence. The V gene's germline CDR1 is SNHLY and CDR2 FYNNEI. Unmatched junction bases numbered 7, after V lost 6 bases and J lost 1 base. CDR3 size: 16 residues. The sample comes from a study of early stage breast cancer tumors. Profiled with immunoSEQ multiplex PCR; TCRdb holds only in-frame clones, not every one. The data contain roughly 53,000 clones, under 95% of them singletons. The rearrangement joins TRBV2 to TRBJ2-2; 8 positions agree with TRBD2. Material: blood. The source is a person between 70 and 80 years old with breast cancer. The CDR3, as DNA: TGTGCCAGCAGCTGGGGCGGGGGGAAGAACACCGGGGAGCTGTTTTTT. Residues: CASSWGGGKNTGELFF. The full variable domain, with the rest looked up from reference TRBV2 and TRBJ2-2, is EPEVTQTPSHQVTQMGQEVILRCVPISNHLYFYWYRQILGQKVEFLVSFYNNEISEKSEIFDDQFSVERPDGSNFTLKIRSTKLEDSAMYFCASSWGGGKNTGELFFGEGSRLTVL.